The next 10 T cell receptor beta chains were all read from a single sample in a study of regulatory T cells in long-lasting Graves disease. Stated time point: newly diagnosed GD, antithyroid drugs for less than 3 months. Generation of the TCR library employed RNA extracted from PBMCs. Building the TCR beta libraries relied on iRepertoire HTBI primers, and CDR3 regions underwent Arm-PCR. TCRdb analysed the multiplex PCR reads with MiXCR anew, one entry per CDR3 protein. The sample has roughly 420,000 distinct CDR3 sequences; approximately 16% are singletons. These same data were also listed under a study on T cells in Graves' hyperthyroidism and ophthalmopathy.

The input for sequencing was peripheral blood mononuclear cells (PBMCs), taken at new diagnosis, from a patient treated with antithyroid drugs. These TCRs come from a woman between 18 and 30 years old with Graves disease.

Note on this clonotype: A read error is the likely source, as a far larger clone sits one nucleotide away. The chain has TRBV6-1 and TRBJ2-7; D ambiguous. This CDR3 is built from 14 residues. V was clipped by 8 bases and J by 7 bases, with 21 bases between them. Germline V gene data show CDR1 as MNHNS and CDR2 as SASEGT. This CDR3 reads CASVRQAAYNEQYF. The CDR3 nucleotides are TGTGCCAGCGTCCGGCAGGCTGCCTACAATGAGCAGTACTTC.

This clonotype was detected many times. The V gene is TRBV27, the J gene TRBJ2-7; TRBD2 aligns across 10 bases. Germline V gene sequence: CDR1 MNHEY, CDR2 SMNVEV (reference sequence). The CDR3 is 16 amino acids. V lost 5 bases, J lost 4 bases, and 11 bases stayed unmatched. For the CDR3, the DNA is TGTGCCAGCAGTGGGTTGCGAGCGGGAGGGAGGTACGAGCAGTACTTC. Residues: CASSGLRAGGRYEQYF.

The CDR3, as DNA: TGCAGCGTTGATGGTAGCGGGAGTGGAGAGACCCAGTACTTC. Residues: CSVDGSGSGETQYF. V and J are TRBV29-1 and TRBJ2-5; 9 nucleotides match TRBD2. J was trimmed by 4 bases and V by 3 bases; bases with no gene match: 6. This CDR3 spans 14 amino acids. CDR1 is SQVTM and CDR2 is ANQGSEA in the germline V gene.

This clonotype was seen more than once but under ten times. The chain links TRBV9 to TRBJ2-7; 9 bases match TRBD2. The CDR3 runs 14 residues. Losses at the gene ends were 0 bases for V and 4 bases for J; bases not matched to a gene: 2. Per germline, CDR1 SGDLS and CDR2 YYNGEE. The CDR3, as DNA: TGTGCCAGCAGCGTAGGCGGGAGGGGGTACGAGCAGTACTTC. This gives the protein CASSVGGRGYEQYF.

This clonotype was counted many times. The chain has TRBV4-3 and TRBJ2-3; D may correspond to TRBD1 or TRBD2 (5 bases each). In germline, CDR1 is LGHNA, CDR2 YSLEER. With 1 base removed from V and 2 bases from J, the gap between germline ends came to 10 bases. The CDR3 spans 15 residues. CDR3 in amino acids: CASSQAGTDTDTQYF. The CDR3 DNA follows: TGCGCCAGCAGCCAAGCCGGGACGGACACAGATACGCAGTATTTT.

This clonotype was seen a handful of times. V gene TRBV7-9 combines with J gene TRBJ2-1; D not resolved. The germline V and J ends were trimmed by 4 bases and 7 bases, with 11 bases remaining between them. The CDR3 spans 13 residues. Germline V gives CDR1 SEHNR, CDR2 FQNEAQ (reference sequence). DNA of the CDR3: TGTGCCAGCAGCTCGGCCGCCGAGAATGAGCAGTTCTTC. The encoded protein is CASSSAAENEQFF.

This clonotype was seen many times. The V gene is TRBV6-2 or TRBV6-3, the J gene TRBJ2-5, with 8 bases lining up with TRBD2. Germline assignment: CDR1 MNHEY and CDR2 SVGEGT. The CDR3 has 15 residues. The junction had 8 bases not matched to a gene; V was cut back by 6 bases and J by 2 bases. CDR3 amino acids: CASRGIAGSQETQYF. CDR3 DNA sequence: TGTGCCAGCAGGGGGATAGCGGGATCTCAAGAGACCCAGTACTTC.

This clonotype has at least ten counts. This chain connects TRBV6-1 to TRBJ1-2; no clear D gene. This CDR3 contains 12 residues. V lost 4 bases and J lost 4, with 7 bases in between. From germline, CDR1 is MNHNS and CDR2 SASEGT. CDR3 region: CASSAPSYGYTF. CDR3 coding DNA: TGTGCCAGCAGTGCACCGTCCTATGGCTACACCTTC.

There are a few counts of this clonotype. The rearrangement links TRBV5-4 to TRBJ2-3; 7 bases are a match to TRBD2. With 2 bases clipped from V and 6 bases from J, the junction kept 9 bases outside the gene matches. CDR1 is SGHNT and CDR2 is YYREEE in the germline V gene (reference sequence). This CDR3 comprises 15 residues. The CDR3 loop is CASSLRASGGDTQYF. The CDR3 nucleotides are TGTGCCAGCAGCTTAAGGGCTAGCGGTGGGGATACGCAGTATTTT.

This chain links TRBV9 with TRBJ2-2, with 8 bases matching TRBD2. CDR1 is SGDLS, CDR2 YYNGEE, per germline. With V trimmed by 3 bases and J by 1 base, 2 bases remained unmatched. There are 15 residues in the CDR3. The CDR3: CASSGSGMNTGELFF. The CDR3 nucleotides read TGTGCCAGCAGCGGTAGCGGGATGAACACCGGGGAGCTGTTTTTT.